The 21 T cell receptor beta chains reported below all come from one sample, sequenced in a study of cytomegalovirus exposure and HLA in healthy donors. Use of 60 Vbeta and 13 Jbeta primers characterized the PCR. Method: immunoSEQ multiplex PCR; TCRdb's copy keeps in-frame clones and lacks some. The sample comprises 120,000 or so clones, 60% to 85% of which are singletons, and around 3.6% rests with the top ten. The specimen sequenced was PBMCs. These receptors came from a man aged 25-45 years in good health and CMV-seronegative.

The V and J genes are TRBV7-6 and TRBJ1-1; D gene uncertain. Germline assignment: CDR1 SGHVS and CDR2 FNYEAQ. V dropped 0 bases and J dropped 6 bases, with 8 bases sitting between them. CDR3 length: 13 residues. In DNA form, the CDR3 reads TGTGCCAGCAGCTTAGCGATCGGGGCTGAAGCTTTCTTT. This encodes CASSLAIGAEAFF.

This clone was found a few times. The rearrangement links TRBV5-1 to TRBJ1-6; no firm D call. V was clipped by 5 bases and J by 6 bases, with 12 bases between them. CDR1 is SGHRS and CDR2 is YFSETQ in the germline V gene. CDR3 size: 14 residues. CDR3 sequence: CASSYAIGNSPLHF. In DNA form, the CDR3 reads TGCGCCAGCAGTTATGCAATCGGTAATTCACCCCTCCACTTT.

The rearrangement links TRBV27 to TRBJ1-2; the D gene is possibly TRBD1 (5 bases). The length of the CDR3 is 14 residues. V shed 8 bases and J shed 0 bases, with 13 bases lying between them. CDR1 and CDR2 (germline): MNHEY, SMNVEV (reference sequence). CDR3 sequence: CASGGLQANYGYTF. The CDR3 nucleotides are TGTGCCAGCGGGGGACTTCAAGCTAACTATGGCTACACCTTC.

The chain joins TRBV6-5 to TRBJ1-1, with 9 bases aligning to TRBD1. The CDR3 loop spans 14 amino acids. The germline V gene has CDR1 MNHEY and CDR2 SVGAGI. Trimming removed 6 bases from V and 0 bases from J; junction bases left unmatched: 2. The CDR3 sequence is CASRTGGLNTEAFF. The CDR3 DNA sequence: TGTGCCAGCAGAACAGGGGGCTTGAACACTGAAGCTTTCTTT.

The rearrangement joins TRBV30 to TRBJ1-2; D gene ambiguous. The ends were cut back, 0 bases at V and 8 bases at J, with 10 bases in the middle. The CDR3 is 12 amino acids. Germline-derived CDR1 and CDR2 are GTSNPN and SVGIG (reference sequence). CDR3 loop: CAWSVLSGGYTF. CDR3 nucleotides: TGTGCCTGGAGTGTACTATCGGGGGGCTACACCTTC.

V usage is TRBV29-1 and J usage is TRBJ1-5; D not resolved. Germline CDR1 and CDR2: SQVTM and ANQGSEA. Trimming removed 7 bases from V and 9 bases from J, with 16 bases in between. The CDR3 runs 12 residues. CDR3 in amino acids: CSASRRDGPQHF. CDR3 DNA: TGCAGCGCATCGCGGAGGGATGGGCCCCAGCATTTT. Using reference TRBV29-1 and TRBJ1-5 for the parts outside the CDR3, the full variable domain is SAVISQKPSRDICQRGTSLTIQCQVDSQVTMMFWYRQQPGQSLTLIATANQGSEATYESGFVIDKFPISRPNLTFSTLTVSNMSPEDSSIYLCSASRRDGPQHFGDGTRLSIL.

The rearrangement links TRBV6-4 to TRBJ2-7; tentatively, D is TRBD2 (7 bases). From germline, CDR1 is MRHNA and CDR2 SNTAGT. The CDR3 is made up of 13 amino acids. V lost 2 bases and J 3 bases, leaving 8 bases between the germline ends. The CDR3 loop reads CASSDRGGYEQYF. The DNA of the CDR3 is TGTGCCAGCAGTGACAGGGGGGGCTACGAGCAGTACTTC.

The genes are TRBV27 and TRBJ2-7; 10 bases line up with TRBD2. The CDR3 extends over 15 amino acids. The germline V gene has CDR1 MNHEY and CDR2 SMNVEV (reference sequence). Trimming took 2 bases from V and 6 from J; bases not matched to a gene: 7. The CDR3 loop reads CASSLGLAGGSEQYF. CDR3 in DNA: TGTGCCAGCAGTTTAGGGTTAGCGGGAGGCTCCGAGCAGTACTTC.

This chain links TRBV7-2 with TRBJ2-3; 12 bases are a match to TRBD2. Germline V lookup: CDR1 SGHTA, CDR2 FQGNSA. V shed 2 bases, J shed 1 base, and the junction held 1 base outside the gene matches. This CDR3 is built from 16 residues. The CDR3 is CASSLRLAGGTDTQYF. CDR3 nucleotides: TGTGCCAGCAGCTTAAGACTAGCGGGGGGCACAGATACGCAGTATTTT.

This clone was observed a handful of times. The CDR3 nucleotides are TGTGCCAGCAGCGCCGACATCCCGTCCGCGGGGGCTTTCTTT. Translated: CASSADIPSAGAFF. The gene calls are TRBV9 and TRBJ1-1; D uncertain. This CDR3 has 14 residues. The germline V and J ends were trimmed by 3 bases and 11 bases, with 20 bases remaining between them. Germline-derived CDR1 and CDR2 are SGDLS and YYNGEE.

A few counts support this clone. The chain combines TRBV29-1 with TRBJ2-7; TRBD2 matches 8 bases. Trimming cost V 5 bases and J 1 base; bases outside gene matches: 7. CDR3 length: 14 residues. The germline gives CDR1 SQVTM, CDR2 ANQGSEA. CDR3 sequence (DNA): TGCAGCGTTCGAGCACTAGCGGCTTCCTACGAGCAGTACTTC. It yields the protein CSVRALAASYEQYF.

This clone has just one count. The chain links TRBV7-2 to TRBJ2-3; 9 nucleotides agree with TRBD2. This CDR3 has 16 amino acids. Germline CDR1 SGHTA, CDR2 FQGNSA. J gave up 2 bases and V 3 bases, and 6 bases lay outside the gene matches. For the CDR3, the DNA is TGTGCCAGCAGCTTGTTGCCTAGCGGGATCACAGATACGCAGTATTTT. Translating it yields CASSLLPSGITDTQYF. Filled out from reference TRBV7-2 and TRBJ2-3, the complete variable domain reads GAGVSQSPSNKVTEKGKDVELRCDPISGHTALYWYRQSLGQGLEFLIYFQGNSAPDKSGLPSDRFSAERTGGSVSTLTIQRTQQEDSAVYLCASSLLPSGITDTQYFGPGTRLTVL.

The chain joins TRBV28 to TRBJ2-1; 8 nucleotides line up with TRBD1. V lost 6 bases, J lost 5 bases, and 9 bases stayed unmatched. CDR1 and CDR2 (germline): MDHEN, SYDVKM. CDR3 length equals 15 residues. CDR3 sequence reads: CASRFRTGSHNEQFF. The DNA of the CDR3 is TGTGCCAGCAGATTTAGGACAGGGAGCCACAATGAGCAGTTCTTC.

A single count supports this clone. This CDR3 reads CAWSVRSGTEAFF. The CDR3 DNA reads as TGTGCCTGGAGTGTACGGTCGGGCACTGAAGCTTTCTTT. The chain carries TRBV30 and TRBJ1-1, with no clear D. The germline V gene encodes CDR1 GTSNPN and CDR2 SVGIG (reference sequence). The CDR3 loop spans 13 amino acids. V gave up 0 bases and J gave up 4 bases, with 9 bases separating them.

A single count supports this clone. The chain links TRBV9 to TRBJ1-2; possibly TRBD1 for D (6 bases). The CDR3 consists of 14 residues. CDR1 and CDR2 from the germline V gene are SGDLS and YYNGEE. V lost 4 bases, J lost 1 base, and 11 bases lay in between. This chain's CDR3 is CASSPQGGNYGYTF. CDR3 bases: TGTGCCAGCAGCCCTCAAGGGGGTAACTATGGCTACACCTTC.

This CDR3 reads CAWRDRGNGEAFF. CDR3 in DNA: TGTGCCTGGAGGGACAGGGGAAATGGAGAAGCTTTCTTT. V and J are TRBV30 and TRBJ1-1; TRBD1 matches 9 bases. The V gene end was trimmed by 3 bases and the J gene end by 8 bases; junction bases not matched to a gene: 7. The CDR3 extends over 13 amino acids. Germline loops: CDR1 GTSNPN, CDR2 SVGIG (reference sequence).

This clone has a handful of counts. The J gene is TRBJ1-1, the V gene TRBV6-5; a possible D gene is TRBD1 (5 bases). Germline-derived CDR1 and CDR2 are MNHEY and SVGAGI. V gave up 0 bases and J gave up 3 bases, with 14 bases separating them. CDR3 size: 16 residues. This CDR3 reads CASSYSRRTLYTEAFF. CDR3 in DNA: TGTGCCAGCAGTTACTCGAGGCGGACACTTTACACTGAAGCTTTCTTT.

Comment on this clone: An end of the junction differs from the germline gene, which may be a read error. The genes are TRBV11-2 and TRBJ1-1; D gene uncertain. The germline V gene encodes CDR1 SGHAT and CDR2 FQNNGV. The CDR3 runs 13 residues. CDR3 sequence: CASSLDLRTEAFF. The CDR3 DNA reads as TGTGCCAGCAGCCTAGATCTTCGGACTGAAGCTTTCTTT.

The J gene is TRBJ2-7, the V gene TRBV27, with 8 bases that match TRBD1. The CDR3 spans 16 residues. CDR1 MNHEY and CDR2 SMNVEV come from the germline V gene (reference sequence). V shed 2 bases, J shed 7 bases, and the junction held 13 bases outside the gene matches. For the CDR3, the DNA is TGTGCCAGCAGTTTAGTCCACGGACAGGGAGCAGTGGAGCAGTACTTC. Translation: CASSLVHGQGAVEQYF.

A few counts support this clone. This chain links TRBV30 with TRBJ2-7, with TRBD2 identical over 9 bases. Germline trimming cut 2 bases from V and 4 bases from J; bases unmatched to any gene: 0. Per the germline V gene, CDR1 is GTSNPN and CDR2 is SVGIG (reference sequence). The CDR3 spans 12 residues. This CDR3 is CAWSSGRYEQYF. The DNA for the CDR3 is TGTGCCTGGAGTAGCGGGAGGTACGAGCAGTACTTC.

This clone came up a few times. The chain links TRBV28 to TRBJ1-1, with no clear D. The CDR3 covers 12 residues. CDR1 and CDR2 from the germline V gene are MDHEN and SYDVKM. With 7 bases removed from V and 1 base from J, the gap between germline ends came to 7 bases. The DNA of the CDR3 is TGTGCCAGCATAGAGGCGAACACTGAAGCTTTCTTT. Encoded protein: CASIEANTEAFF.